The 26 T cell receptor beta chains presented below share a single source sample, sequenced in a study of blood T cell repertoires in COVID-19 (dated by TCRdb to the early 2020s). Library generation was performed with the immunoSEQ multiplex PCR assay. As stored in TCRdb, this immuneACCESS dataset retains in-frame rearrangements with V and J assigned. A fraction of the clones does not appear; measured against another copy, unresolved V genes explain less than half of the discrepancy, and the remainder lacks a known reason. In this sample the table shows roughly 410,000 clones, over 75% of which occur a single time. The ten largest clonotypes hold roughly 1.4% of the sample. Material: peripheral blood. The receptors derive from a woman aged 40-49 years with COVID-19, enrolled during active disease.

The chain couples TRBV28 to TRBJ2-1; 9 bases line up with TRBD2. The CDR3 loop spans 15 amino acids. Per germline, CDR1 MDHEN and CDR2 SYDVKM. The ends lost 5 bases at V and 7 bases at J; junction bases unmatched: 9. The chain's CDR3 is CASSGGLAGRNEQFF. CDR3 nucleotide sequence: TGTGCCAGCAGTGGTGGGCTAGCGGGAAGGAATGAGCAGTTCTTC. The entire variable domain, with the rest obtained from reference TRBV28 and TRBJ2-1, is as follows: DVKVTQSSRYLVKRTGEKVFLECVQDMDHENMFWYRQDPGLGLRLIYFSYDVKMKEKGDIPEGYSVSREKKERFSLILESASTNQTSMYLCASSGGLAGRNEQFFGPGTRLTVL.

This clone has just one count. The chain links TRBV9 to TRBJ1-1; TRBD1 aligns across 9 bases. The V and J ends lost 3 bases and 5 bases, in that order; junction bases with no gene match: 5. Germline loops: CDR1 SGDLS, CDR2 YYNGEE. This CDR3 has 14 amino acids. In DNA, the CDR3 is TGTGCCAGCAGCGGGGACAGGGAGGGTACTGAAGCTTTCTTT. Translated: CASSGDREGTEAFF.

The chain uses TRBV9 and TRBJ1-4, with D possibly matching TRBD1 (5 bases). This CDR3 region has 18 residues. The germline V gene encodes CDR1 SGDLS and CDR2 YYNGEE. V lost 0 bases and J lost 1, with 16 bases in between. The CDR3 region is CASSVDGLGGITNEKLFF. CDR3 nucleotides: TGTGCCAGCAGCGTAGATGGGTTGGGGGGTATAACTAATGAAAAACTGTTTTTT.

Of note for this clone: Different DNA sequences within this sample yield the same CDR3. The gene calls are TRBV19 and TRBJ1-2; D is possibly TRBD1 (5 bases). The CDR3 covers 12 residues. The V and J ends lost 4 bases and 8 bases respectively, with 11 bases between them. Germline loops: CDR1 LNHDA, CDR2 SQIVND (reference sequence). Here the CDR3 DNA reads TGTGCCAGTAGTAGTGCAGGGTACGGCTACACCTTC. This sequence encodes CASSSAGYGYTF.

The chain has TRBV6-2 or TRBV6-3 and TRBJ1-5; possible D gene TRBD1, 5 bases. V was clipped by 4 bases and J by 2 bases, with 12 bases between them. CDR3 length equals 15 residues. Germline V CDR1 and CDR2: MNHEY, SVGEGT. CDR3: CASSSPGGGNQPQHF. The CDR3 DNA sequence: TGTGCCAGCAGTTCCCCCGGGGGAGGCAATCAGCCCCAGCATTTT.

About this clone: Its ends do not fully match the called genes, so a read error is possible. Here the CDR3 reads CATSRGGEAKTEAFF. CDR3 DNA sequence: TGTGCCACCAGCCGGGGAGGGGAGGCGAAGACTGAAGCTTTCTTT. The gene calls are TRBV7-9 and TRBJ1-1; D might be TRBD1 (5 bases). Germline V gene lookup returns CDR1 SEHNR and CDR2 FQNEAQ (reference sequence). CDR3 size: 15 residues.

The V gene is TRBV10-3, the J gene TRBJ1-3; D is ambiguous. Trimming left V 8 bases short and J 1 base short, with 9 bases between. This CDR3 has 13 residues. Germline V lookup: CDR1 ENHRY, CDR2 SYGVKD. The CDR3 DNA is TGTGCCATCGGAGGCGGTTCTGGAAACACCATATATTTT. It encodes CAIGGGSGNTIYF.

The chain joins TRBV30 to TRBJ1-2, with 9 bases aligning to TRBD1. The CDR3 is made up of 13 amino acids. J was trimmed by 7 bases and V by 2 bases; bases with no gene match: 5. The germline V gene has CDR1 GTSNPN and CDR2 SVGIG (reference sequence). CDR3 loop: CAWSTGGASGYTF. The CDR3 coding sequence is TGTGCCTGGAGTACAGGGGGCGCGAGTGGCTACACCTTC.

The chain employs TRBV7-8 and TRBJ1-4; tentatively, D is TRBD1 (5 bases). Germline V CDR1 and CDR2: SGHVS, FQNEAQ. Trimming stripped 0 bases from V and 7 bases from J, with 21 bases between. CDR3 size: 18 residues. The CDR3 region is CASSLAWGLTLVGEKLFF. In DNA form, the CDR3 reads TGTGCCAGCAGCTTAGCGTGGGGACTTACCCTAGTGGGTGAAAAACTGTTTTTT.

The chain is built from TRBV5-1 and TRBJ2-5; 7 bases fit TRBD2. CDR3 size: 14 residues. Per germline, CDR1 SGHRS and CDR2 YFSETQ. J was trimmed by 5 bases and V by 4 bases; bases with no gene match: 8. CDR3 loop: CASSVGGSEETQYF. Here the CDR3 DNA reads TGCGCCAGCAGCGTGGGAGGGAGCGAGGAGACCCAGTACTTC.

As to this clone: Other DNA sequences from this sample encode an identical CDR3 as well. The rearrangement uses TRBV28 and TRBJ2-7; 7 positions agree with TRBD1. This CDR3 is 14 amino acids long. Germline CDR1 MDHEN, CDR2 SYDVKM. The V gene end was trimmed by 4 bases and the J gene end by 2 bases; junction bases not matched to a gene: 5. As DNA, the CDR3 is TGTGCCAGCAGTTCTCCGGGACAGACCTACGAGCAGTACTTC. Protein product: CASSSPGQTYEQYF.

J is TRBJ2-1 and V is TRBV19; TRBD2 matches 9 bases. The V gene's germline CDR1 is LNHDA and CDR2 SQIVND (reference sequence). There are 19 residues in the CDR3. V gave up 1 base and J gave up 5 bases; unmatched junction bases: 15. The CDR3: CASSIGVAESGRRHNEQFF. The CDR3 region has the DNA TGTGCCAGTAGTATAGGAGTGGCCGAGAGCGGGAGGCGTCACAATGAGCAGTTCTTC. The full variable domain, completed using reference TRBV19 and TRBJ2-1, is DGGITQSPKYLFRKEGQNVTLSCEQNLNHDAMYWYRQDPGQGLRLIYYSQIVNDFQKGDIAEGYSVSREKKESFPLTVTSAQKNPTAFYLCASSIGVAESGRRHNEQFFGPGTRLTVL.

V gene TRBV7-2 combines with J gene TRBJ2-3, with TRBD2 identical over 9 bases. CDR1 is SGHTA, CDR2 FQGNSA, per germline. The CDR3 is 15 amino acids. V was clipped by 6 bases and J by 4 bases; unmatched bases: 8. The CDR3 DNA reads as TGTGCCAGCAGAAAGGCGGGAGGGGGGGCAGATACGCAGTATTTT. Amino acids: CASRKAGGGADTQYF.

This chain uses TRBV10-2 with TRBJ2-7, with D maybe TRBD1 (5 bases). The CDR3 is 16 amino acids. V was clipped by 2 bases and J by 0 bases, with 14 bases between them. The germline V gene has CDR1 WSHSY and CDR2 SAAADI. The CDR3 DNA follows: TGCGCCAGCAGTGAGGCGGAGAACAGGTTCTCCTACGAGCAGTACTTC. Protein product: CASSEAENRFSYEQYF.

This clone was observed once. This sequence joins TRBV27 and TRBJ1-5, with D possibly matching TRBD1 (5 bases). The V gene lost 8 bases and the J gene lost 1 base, with 21 bases spanning the gap. The CDR3 contains 17 residues. The germline gives CDR1 MNHEY, CDR2 SMNVEV (reference sequence). The CDR3 nucleotides are TGTGCCAGCCCTTTGGGTAGGGGTTGGAAAAGCAATCAGCCCCAGCATTTT. Protein product: CASPLGRGWKSNQPQHF.

The V gene is TRBV2, the J gene TRBJ2-7; D might be TRBD1 (5 bases). CDR3 size: 13 residues. Per germline, CDR1 SNHLY and CDR2 FYNNEI. V was shortened by 7 bases and J by 5 bases, with 15 bases between the two germline ends. The DNA for the CDR3 is TGTGCCAGCAATCAGGACACAGGTCACGAGCAGTACTTC. It encodes CASNQDTGHEQYF.

The DNA of the CDR3 is TGTGCCAGCAGCGTAGGCCTGACTAGCGGGGGAGGGGAGACCCAGTACTTC. Translating gives CASSVGLTSGGGETQYF. The chain recombines TRBV9 with TRBJ2-5; 12 positions agree with TRBD2. The CDR3 length is 17 residues. Germline lookup yields CDR1 SGDLS and CDR2 YYNGEE. With V trimmed by 0 bases and J by 5 bases, 8 bases remained unmatched.

V usage is TRBV5-4 and J usage is TRBJ1-2; no firm D call. Per germline, CDR1 SGHNT and CDR2 YYREEE (reference sequence). Trimming pared 0 bases from V and 8 bases from J, leaving 17 bases between. This CDR3 spans 15 amino acids. DNA for the CDR3: TGTGCCAGCAGCTTGGTGGGGAGGGTGAGAGACGGCTACACCTTC. It specifies CASSLVGRVRDGYTF.

The chain employs TRBV7-2 and TRBJ1-1; D uncertain. V lost 5 bases, J lost 4 bases, and 23 bases lay in between. The germline V gene has CDR1 SGHTA and CDR2 FQGNSA. The CDR3 has 17 residues. Here the CDR3 reads CASSRLNLGTSGTEAFF. The CDR3 coding sequence is TGTGCCAGCAGCCGCTTAAATCTGGGAACTAGCGGCACTGAAGCTTTCTTT. Complete variable domain (other parts from reference TRBV7-2 and TRBJ1-1): GAGVSQSPSNKVTEKGKDVELRCDPISGHTALYWYRQSLGQGLEFLIYFQGNSAPDKSGLPSDRFSAERTGGSVSTLTIQRTQQEDSAVYLCASSRLNLGTSGTEAFFGQGTRLTVV.

A word on this clone: The germline gene is not matched at one end of the junction; a read error may be the cause. The V call is TRBV7-7, the J call TRBJ2-1, with unresolved D. The germline V gene has CDR1 SSHAT and CDR2 FNYEAQ (reference sequence). The CDR3 sequence is 13 residues long. The CDR3 region has the DNA TGTGCTAGCAGCTTAGGAGCCTACAATGAGCAGTTCTTC. Its protein is CASSLGAYNEQFF.

The rearrangement uses TRBV11-2 and TRBJ1-1, with a weak D call TRBD1 (5 bases). Germline V gene data show CDR1 as SGHAT and CDR2 as FQNNGV. The CDR3 totals 15 residues. V shed 2 bases and J shed 4 bases, with 14 bases lying between them. The CDR3 sequence is CASSLIQGGGTEAFF. CDR3 DNA: TGTGCCAGCAGCTTAATCCAGGGAGGCGGCACTGAAGCTTTCTTT.

The chain recombines TRBV4-1 with TRBJ2-3; D is uncertain. Germline CDR1 is MGHRA and CDR2 is YSYEKL. The CDR3 length is 14 residues. Trimming pared 1 base from V and 0 bases from J, leaving 5 bases between. The DNA for the CDR3 is TGCGCCAGCAGCCAAGTTCTAAGCACAGATACGCAGTATTTT. Protein product: CASSQVLSTDTQYF.

Here the CDR3 reads CATSRDSDSAGNQPQHF. CDR3 coding DNA: TGTGCCACCAGCAGAGATTCTGACAGCGCGGGCAATCAGCCCCAGCATTTT. The genes are TRBV15 and TRBJ1-5, with a weak D call TRBD1 (5 bases). The CDR3 loop spans 17 amino acids. V lost 0 bases to trimming and J lost 2 bases, with 14 bases between them. Germline CDR1 reads LNHNV; CDR2 reads YYDKDF (reference sequence).

The chain recombines TRBV4-3 with TRBJ2-7, with D possibly matching TRBD1 (5 bases). Looked up from germline, CDR1 is LGHNA and CDR2 is YSLEER. The CDR3 contains 16 residues. V was clipped by 1 base and J by 1 base, with 14 bases between them. CDR3 sequence reads: CASSQGPPGSSYEQYF. CDR3 nucleotides: TGCGCCAGCAGCCAAGGTCCGCCAGGGTCATCCTACGAGCAGTACTTC.

This clone was seen a single time. V and J are TRBV10-3 and TRBJ2-1; the match to TRBD2 covers 8 bases. Germline V CDR1 and CDR2: ENHRY, SYGVKD. The CDR3 covers 15 residues. V shed 0 bases and J 5 bases; nucleotides not matched to a gene: 3. CDR3 in DNA: TGTGCCATCAGTGAGTCCGGCGGGAGGAACAATGAGCAGTTCTTC. It specifies CAISESGGRNNEQFF.

This chain links TRBV6-1 with TRBJ1-1, with D tentatively TRBD1 (6 bases). The CDR3 runs 14 residues. CDR1 and CDR2 from the germline V gene are MNHNS and SASEGT. CDR3 bases: TGTGCTAGCTCTGCGGGGGCGCCGAACACTGAAGCTTTCTTT. This sequence encodes CASSAGAPNTEAFF.